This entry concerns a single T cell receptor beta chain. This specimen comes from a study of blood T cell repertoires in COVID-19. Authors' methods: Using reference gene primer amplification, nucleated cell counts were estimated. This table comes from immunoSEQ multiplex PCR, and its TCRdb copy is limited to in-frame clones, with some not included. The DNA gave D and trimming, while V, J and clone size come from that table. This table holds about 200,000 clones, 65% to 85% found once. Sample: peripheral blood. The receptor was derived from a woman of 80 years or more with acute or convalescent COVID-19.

The CDR3 region is CASSQPSGSTDTQYF. The CDR3 region has the DNA TGTGCCAGCAGCCAACCAAGCGGGAGCACAGATACGCAGTATTTT. The chain combines TRBV3-1 (or the pseudogene TRBV3-2) with TRBJ2-3; D may be TRBD2 (6 bases). Trimming took off 2 bases at V and 0 bases at J, with 9 bases between the two ends. This CDR3 has 15 residues. Germline V gene data show CDR1 as LGHDT and CDR2 as YNNKEL (reference sequence).